This T cell receptor (beta chain) derives from a study of Graves' ophthalmopathy and Graves' hyperthyroidism. General observations from the study: The model's prediction of ophthalmopathy progression had around 70% sensitivity and around 72% specificity.

Per the germline V gene, CDR1 is WSHSY and CDR2 is SAAADI. The CDR3 has 15 residues. V was pared by 3 bases and J by 1 base, with 7 bases between. This clonotype was observed many times. The antigen is unknown. The study amplified TCR beta CDR3 regions using RNA transcripts. RT-PCR in the first round used HTBI primers; a second-round multiplex PCR followed. TCRdb analysed the multiplex PCR reads with MiXCR anew, one entry per CDR3 protein. Found here are about 740,000 distinct CDR3 sequences, roughly 41% of them singletons; the top ten hold 40% to 45%. This clonotype originated in an adult man with Graves' ophthalmopathy. The sequenced sample was peripheral blood. The V and J genes are TRBV10-2 and TRBJ2-6, with D unclear. The CDR3 is CASSESVSGANVLTF. The CDR3 DNA follows: TGCGCCAGCAGTGAATCAGTTTCTGGGGCCAACGTCCTGACTTTC.